The next 27 T cell receptor beta chains were all read from a single sample in a study of PD-L1 blockade in urothelial cancer. The method was immunoSEQ multiplex PCR; TCRdb's version includes in-frame clones alone and lacks a portion of them. The repertoire holds about 100,000 clones, with around 85% as singletons. The starting material was PBMCs, obtained around atezolizumab (anti-PD-L1) treatment. These receptors came from a man over 45 with urothelial cancer.

The chain is built from TRBV4-1 and TRBJ2-5; D perhaps matches TRBD1 (6 bases). Germline CDR1 reads MGHRA; CDR2 reads YSYEKL. This CDR3 region has 16 residues. The V gene lost 7 bases and the J gene lost 4 bases, with 22 bases spanning the gap. CDR3 in amino acids: CASTPTDLRGGETQYF. DNA of the CDR3: TGCGCCAGCACCCCAACAGACCTCAGGGGTGGAGAGACCCAGTACTTC.

The chain recombines TRBV11-2 with TRBJ2-7, with D perhaps TRBD2 (5 bases). CDR3 length: 15 amino acids. Germline CDR1 reads SGHAT; CDR2 reads FQNNGV. Between the trimmed V and J ends, which lost 1 base and 0 bases, there was a span of 10 bases. The CDR3 sequence is CASSLGRTGSYEQYF. CDR3 DNA sequence: TGTGCCAGCAGCTTAGGAAGGACTGGCTCCTACGAGCAGTACTTC.

This chain joins TRBV30 and TRBJ1-1; TRBD1 is a possible D gene (5 bases). This CDR3 has 14 amino acids. V was cut by 0 bases and J by 4 bases, with 12 bases left in between. In germline, CDR1 is GTSNPN, CDR2 SVGIG (reference sequence). CDR3 in amino acids: CAWSVLRGTTEAFF. The CDR3 DNA sequence: TGTGCCTGGAGTGTACTCCGGGGGACCACTGAAGCTTTCTTT. Full variable domain (rest looked up from reference TRBV30 and TRBJ1-1): SQTIHQWPATLVQPVGSPLSLECTVEGTSNPNLYWYRQAAGRGLQLLFYSVGIGQISSEVPQNLSASRPQDRQFILSSKKLLLSDSGFYLCAWSVLRGTTEAFFGQGTRLTVV.

This chain joins TRBV5-6 and TRBJ2-2; 9 bases match TRBD2. V shed 4 bases and J 2 bases; nucleotides not matched to a gene: 6. Looked up from germline, CDR1 is SGHDT and CDR2 is YYEEEE. CDR3 length: 16 amino acids. The CDR3 loop reads CASSLIAGANTGELFF. CDR3 in DNA: TGTGCCAGCAGCCTAATAGCGGGAGCCAACACCGGGGAGCTGTTTTTT.

The chain links TRBV19 to TRBJ1-5; D is unresolved. The CDR3 loop spans 14 amino acids. Germline V gene lookup returns CDR1 LNHDA and CDR2 SQIVND (reference sequence). Deletions cut 5 bases from V and 4 bases from J, with 12 bases between. CDR3 sequence reads: CASSVHGINQPQHF. The DNA for the CDR3 is TGTGCCAGTAGTGTACACGGGATAAATCAGCCCCAGCATTTT. Looking up the rest from reference TRBV19 and TRBJ1-5 gives the full variable domain: DGGITQSPKYLFRKEGQNVTLSCEQNLNHDAMYWYRQDPGQGLRLIYYSQIVNDFQKGDIAEGYSVSREKKESFPLTVTSAQKNPTAFYLCASSVHGINQPQHFGDGTRLSIL.

The chain combines TRBV27 with TRBJ1-2; no clear D. This CDR3 spans 15 amino acids. From germline, CDR1 is MNHEY and CDR2 SMNVEV (reference sequence). The ends were cut back, 8 bases at V and 0 bases at J, with 16 bases in the middle. In DNA, the CDR3 is TGTGCCAGCGCCCCAAAACAGCGGACTAACTATGGCTACACCTTC. This translates into CASAPKQRTNYGYTF.

This clone was picked up one time. The CDR3 reads CASSQVGGGSPYEQYF. CDR3 DNA: TGTGCCAGCAGCCAAGTCGGTGGGGGGAGTCCGTACGAGCAGTACTTC. The chain recombines TRBV4-2 with TRBJ2-7, with D maybe TRBD2 (6 bases). The CDR3 spans 16 residues. Per the germline V gene, CDR1 is LGHNA and CDR2 is YNFKEQ. With 1 base removed from V and 4 bases from J, the gap between germline ends came to 17 bases.

The rearrangement uses TRBV18 and TRBJ2-7, with TRBD1 as a possible D gene (6 bases). The V gene lost 2 bases and the J gene lost 2 bases, with 10 bases spanning the gap. The length of the CDR3 is 14 residues. Germline V gives CDR1 KGHSH, CDR2 LQKENI. In DNA, the CDR3 is TGTGCCAGCTCACCATCAGGGGTTACCTACGAGCAGTACTTC. This translates into CASSPSGVTYEQYF.

This chain's CDR3 is CASSLVGRASGELFF. In DNA, the CDR3 is TGTGCCAGCAGCTTAGTAGGCAGGGCGTCCGGGGAGCTGTTTTTT. This chain links TRBV7-6 with TRBJ2-2; maybe TRBD1 (5 bases). Germline V gives CDR1 SGHVS, CDR2 FNYEAQ. Trimming pared 1 base from V and 6 bases from J, leaving 12 bases between. The CDR3 loop spans 15 amino acids.

The rearrangement joins TRBV5-1 to TRBJ1-1, with 8 bases matching TRBD1. The germline CDR1 and CDR2 sequences are SGHRS and YFSETQ. This CDR3 spans 13 amino acids. V lost 4 bases to trimming and J lost 5 bases; unmatched junction nucleotides: 4. In DNA form, the CDR3 reads TGCGCCAGCAGCGGTACAGGGGGGACTGAAGCTTTCTTT. It is translated as CASSGTGGTEAFF.

This clone has a single count. V usage is TRBV27 and J usage is TRBJ2-2; D perhaps matches TRBD2 (6 bases). Germline lookup yields CDR1 MNHEY and CDR2 SMNVEV (reference sequence). V lost 1 base to trimming and J lost 3 bases, with 15 bases between them. There are 17 residues in the CDR3. This CDR3 is CASSLLASVRHTGELFF. CDR3 DNA sequence: TGTGCCAGCAGTTTATTGGCTAGCGTCAGACACACCGGGGAGCTGTTTTTT.

The CDR3 nucleotides read TGTGCCAGCAGCATAGACGGGACAGGGCGCTACGAGCAGTACTTC. It is translated as CASSIDGTGRYEQYF. The rearrangement uses TRBV11-1 and TRBJ2-7; 9 nucleotides match TRBD1. Germline V lookup: CDR1 SGHAT, CDR2 FQDESV (reference sequence). The junction had 8 bases not matched to a gene; V was cut back by 5 bases and J by 3 bases. This CDR3 is 15 amino acids long.

The chain joins TRBV10-3 to TRBJ2-7; TRBD2 matches at 13 bases. Germline values: CDR1 ENHRY, CDR2 SYGVKD. This CDR3 spans 13 amino acids. J gave up 6 bases and V 10 bases, and 6 bases lay outside the gene matches. This CDR3 is CATMGLAGTEQYF. CDR3 DNA: TGTGCCACCATGGGACTAGCGGGAACCGAGCAGTACTTC.

Written as DNA, the CDR3 is TGTGCCAGCAGCTTTACCCCTGGGACTAGCGGGAGGGCCGCCTACAATGAGCAGTTCTTC. Translation: CASSFTPGTSGRAAYNEQFF. The rearrangement joins TRBV7-8 to TRBJ2-1; 16 bases align to TRBD2. V trimming: 3 bases; J trimming: 2 bases; junction bases outside the gene matches: 10. CDR3 length: 20 residues. Germline values: CDR1 SGHVS, CDR2 FQNEAQ.

This chain uses TRBV15 with TRBJ2-3; 11 nucleotides line up with TRBD2. Germline V gene sequence: CDR1 LNHNV, CDR2 YYDKDF (reference sequence). V gave up 4 bases and J gave up 4 bases; unmatched junction bases: 7. The CDR3 has 16 amino acids. The CDR3 nucleotides read TGTGCCACCAGCACATATAGCGGGAGGGCCCCAGATACGCAGTATTTT. The encoded protein is CATSTYSGRAPDTQYF. Full variable domain (missing parts from reference TRBV15 and TRBJ2-3): DAMVIQNPRYQVTQFGKPVTLSCSQTLNHNVMYWYQQKSSQAPKLLFHYYDKDFNNEADTPDNFQSRRPNTSFCFLDIRSPGLGDTAMYLCATSTYSGRAPDTQYFGPGTRLTVL.

The chain couples TRBV18 to TRBJ2-1; 9 positions agree with TRBD2. CDR3 size: 17 residues. The V gene end was trimmed by 1 base and the J gene end by 9 bases; junction bases not matched to a gene: 13. CDR1 is KGHSH, CDR2 LQKENI, per germline. CDR3: CASSPRLASGNGGEQFF. The CDR3 DNA reads TGTGCCAGCTCACCACGACTTGCTAGCGGGAATGGGGGTGAGCAGTTCTTC.

This sequence joins TRBV2 and TRBJ1-1, with 9 bases identical to TRBD1. J lost 5 bases, V lost 6 bases, and 10 bases had no gene match. This CDR3 is 15 amino acids long. In germline, CDR1 is SNHLY, CDR2 FYNNEI. DNA for the CDR3: TGTGCCAGCAGAAACGGACAGGGGCTAATTACTGAAGCTTTCTTT. Translation gives CASRNGQGLITEAFF. Looking up the rest from reference TRBV2 and TRBJ1-1 gives the full variable domain: EPEVTQTPSHQVTQMGQEVILRCVPISNHLYFYWYRQILGQKVEFLVSFYNNEISEKSEIFDDQFSVERPDGSNFTLKIRSTKLEDSAMYFCASRNGQGLITEAFFGQGTRLTVV.

The chain is built from TRBV7-9 and TRBJ2-1; TRBD2 is a possible D gene (6 bases). The germline V and J ends were trimmed by 6 bases and 4 bases, with 19 bases remaining between them. The CDR3 has 16 residues. Germline V lookup: CDR1 SEHNR, CDR2 FQNEAQ (reference sequence). The CDR3 here is CASSPKGASAYNEQFF. Written as DNA, the CDR3 is TGTGCCAGCAGTCCGAAAGGGGCTAGCGCATACAATGAGCAGTTCTTC.

The V call is TRBV4-2, the J call TRBJ2-1; 11 positions match TRBD2. V lost 0 bases and J lost 5; bases outside the gene matches: 0. Germline lookup yields CDR1 LGHNA and CDR2 YNFKEQ. This CDR3 is 15 amino acids long. The DNA of the CDR3 is TGTGCCAGCAGCCAAGATAGCGGGAGGGACAATGAGCAGTTCTTC. It specifies CASSQDSGRDNEQFF.

The rearrangement uses TRBV9 and TRBJ1-6, with 7 bases fitting TRBD1. The CDR3 sequence is 15 residues long. V trimming: 3 bases; J trimming: 7 bases; junction bases outside the gene matches: 7. Per germline, CDR1 SGDLS and CDR2 YYNGEE. The CDR3 DNA reads as TGTGCCAGCAGCGCCCGACAGGGTGGAAATTCACCCCTCCACTTT. Its protein product is CASSARQGGNSPLHF.

The CDR3, as DNA: TGTGCCAGCAGCTTAAAGGGCGGGAGGGGCACAGATACGCAGTATTTT. This codes for CASSLKGGRGTDTQYF. The chain has TRBV7-2 and TRBJ2-3; TRBD2 aligns across 9 bases. Germline-derived CDR1 and CDR2 are SGHTA and FQGNSA. With V trimmed by 2 bases and J by 1 base, 4 bases remained unmatched. The CDR3 runs to 16 residues.

The V gene is TRBV4-1, the J gene TRBJ2-7; TRBD2 aligns across 7 bases. The CDR3 covers 14 residues. Germline V CDR1 and CDR2: MGHRA, YSYEKL. With V trimmed by 3 bases and J by 0 bases, 2 bases remained unmatched. CDR3: CASSHGGGSYEQYF. The CDR3 nucleotides are TGCGCCAGCAGCCATGGGGGGGGCTCCTACGAGCAGTACTTC.

This rearrangement joins TRBV7-3 to TRBJ2-5; the D is unclear. Germline lookup yields CDR1 SGHTA and CDR2 FQGTGA. The CDR3 extends over 13 amino acids. V was pared by 1 base and J by 2 bases, with 5 bases between. CDR3 bases: TGTGCCAGCAGCTTAAACCGGCAAGAGACCCAGTACTTC. This encodes CASSLNRQETQYF.

This clone has a single count. The gene calls are TRBV2 and TRBJ1-5; TRBD1 matches 7 bases. In germline, CDR1 is SNHLY, CDR2 FYNNEI. After removal of 8 bases from V and 0 bases from J, the junction contained 10 bases not matched to a gene. CDR3 length: 16 residues. CDR3 amino acids: CASGNRGVYSNQPQHF. In DNA, the CDR3 is TGTGCCAGCGGGAACAGGGGCGTATATAGCAATCAGCCCCAGCATTTT.

The V and J genes are TRBV7-9 and TRBJ2-5; the D gene is possibly TRBD2 (6 bases). This CDR3 is 15 amino acids long. V was clipped by 5 bases and J by 5 bases, with 18 bases between them. Germline-derived CDR1 and CDR2 are SEHNR and FQNEAQ (reference sequence). CDR3 coding DNA: TGTGCCAGCAGCCCGAGCGTATCAGGGAGGGAGACCCAGTACTTC. It yields the protein CASSPSVSGRETQYF.

This clone turned up a few times. The V call is TRBV19, the J call TRBJ1-1; TRBD1 matches 7 bases. Germline CDR1 is LNHDA and CDR2 is SQIVND (reference sequence). V lost 3 bases and J lost 1; bases outside the gene matches: 2. The CDR3 loop spans 14 amino acids. The CDR3 nucleotides read TGTGCCAGTAGTATGGGACAGAGGAACACTGAAGCTTTCTTT. Its translation is CASSMGQRNTEAFF.

Only a few counts were recorded for this clone. CDR3 amino acids: CASSGGEREGTDTQYF. Here the CDR3 DNA reads TGTGCCAGCAGCGGAGGGGAGCGGGAGGGCACAGATACGCAGTATTTT. This sequence joins TRBV9 and TRBJ2-3; TRBD2 aligns across 9 bases. This CDR3 comprises 16 residues. Germline CDR1 is SGDLS and CDR2 is YYNGEE. V was pared by 3 bases and J by 1 base, with 6 bases of the junction left unmatched.